The entry below describes one T cell receptor (beta chain). Germline V lookup: CDR1 MNHEY, CDR2 SVGEGT. This CDR3 spans 14 amino acids. Trimming removed 2 bases at V and 3 bases at J, with 8 bases between. The data were obtained in a study of blood T cell repertoires in COVID-19. Method: immunoSEQ multiplex PCR; TCRdb's copy keeps in-frame clones and lacks some. This table holds 95,000 to 100,000 clones, 85% found once. This clonotype was sampled from a woman between 65 and 79 years old with active or convalescent COVID-19. V gene TRBV6-2 or TRBV6-3 combines with J gene TRBJ1-5; D gene uncertain. Source material: peripheral blood. Here the CDR3 reads CASSYGGFNQPQHF. DNA for the CDR3: TGTGCCAGCAGTTACGGAGGCTTCAATCAGCCCCAGCATTTT.